The TCR beta chain described here comes from a study of blood T cell repertoires in COVID-19. Across the study: The origin of the acute and convalescent COVID-19 samples was the United States, Italy and Spain. PBMCs, B-cell-depleted T cells, or T cells were the source of the cDNA or gDNA that made up the material.

Methods used by the authors: It was from reference gene primer amplification that nucleated cell counts were estimated. Measured with immunoSEQ multiplex PCR; TCRdb has only the in-frame clones, and not every one. The D gene and trimming were derived from the DNA, and the V and J assignments and clone size from that table. Of about 120,000 clones listed, around four fifths are singletons. There are 12 residues in the CDR3. The V end lost 4 bases, the J end lost 5 bases, and 5 bases lay between the germline ends. Germline CDR1 and CDR2: MNHEY and SMNVEV (reference sequence). In its sample, this clone was seen once.

The sequenced sample consisted of peripheral blood. The receptor was derived from a man aged 30 to 45 with acute or convalescent COVID-19. This chain joins TRBV27 and TRBJ2-2; D not certain. This CDR3 reads CASSYLTGELFF. CDR3 nucleotides: TGTGCCAGCAGTTACCTAACCGGGGAGCTGTTTTTT.